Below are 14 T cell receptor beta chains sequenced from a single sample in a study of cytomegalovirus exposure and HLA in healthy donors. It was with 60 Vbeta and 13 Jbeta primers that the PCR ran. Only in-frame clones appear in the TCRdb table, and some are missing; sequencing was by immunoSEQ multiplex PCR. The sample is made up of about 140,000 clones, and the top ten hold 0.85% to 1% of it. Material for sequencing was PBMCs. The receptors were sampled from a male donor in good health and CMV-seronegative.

The CDR3 reads CASSSRQGVISYNEQFF. The CDR3 nucleotides read TGTGCCAGCAGTTCCAGACAGGGGGTTATCTCCTACAATGAGCAGTTCTTC. V usage is TRBV27 and J usage is TRBJ2-1; 9 nucleotides match TRBD1. Germline CDR1 and CDR2: MNHEY and SMNVEV (reference sequence). J was trimmed by 0 bases and V by 4 bases; bases with no gene match: 7. The CDR3 spans 17 residues.

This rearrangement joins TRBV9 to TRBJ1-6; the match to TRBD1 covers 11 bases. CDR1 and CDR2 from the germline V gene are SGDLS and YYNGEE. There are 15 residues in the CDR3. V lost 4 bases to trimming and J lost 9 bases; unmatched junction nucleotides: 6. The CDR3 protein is CASSPQGQGVSPLHF. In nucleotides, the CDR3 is TGTGCCAGCAGCCCCCAGGGACAGGGGGTTTCACCCCTCCACTTT.

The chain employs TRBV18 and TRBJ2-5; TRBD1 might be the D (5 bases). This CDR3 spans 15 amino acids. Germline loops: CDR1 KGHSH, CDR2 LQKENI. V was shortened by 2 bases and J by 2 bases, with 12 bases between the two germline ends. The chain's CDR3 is CASSPGAGLQETQYF. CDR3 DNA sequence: TGTGCCAGCTCACCAGGGGCAGGGTTGCAAGAGACCCAGTACTTC.

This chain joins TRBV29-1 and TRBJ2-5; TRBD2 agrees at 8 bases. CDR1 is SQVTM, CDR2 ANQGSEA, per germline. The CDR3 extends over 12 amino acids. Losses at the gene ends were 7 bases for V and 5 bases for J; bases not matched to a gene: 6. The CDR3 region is CSARPGGETQYF. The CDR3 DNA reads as TGCAGCGCTAGACCGGGAGGGGAGACCCAGTACTTC.

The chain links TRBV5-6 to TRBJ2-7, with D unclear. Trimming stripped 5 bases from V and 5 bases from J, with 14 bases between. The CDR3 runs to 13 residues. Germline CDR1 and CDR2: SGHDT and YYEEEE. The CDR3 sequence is CASSWVTGNEQYF. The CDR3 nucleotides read TGTGCCAGCAGTTGGGTGACTGGTAACGAGCAGTACTTC.

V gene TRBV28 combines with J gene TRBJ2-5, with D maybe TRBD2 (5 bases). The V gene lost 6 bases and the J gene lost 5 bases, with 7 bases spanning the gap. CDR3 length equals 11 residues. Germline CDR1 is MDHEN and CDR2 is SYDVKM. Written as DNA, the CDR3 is TGTGCCAGCAGCAGAGGGGAGACCCAGTACTTC. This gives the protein CASSRGETQYF.

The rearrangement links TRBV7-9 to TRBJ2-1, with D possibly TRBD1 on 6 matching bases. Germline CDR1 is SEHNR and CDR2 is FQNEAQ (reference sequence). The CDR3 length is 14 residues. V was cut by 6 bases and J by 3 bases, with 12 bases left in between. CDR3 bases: TGTGCCAGCAGTTTCCGGGACATCTACAATGAGCAGTTCTTC. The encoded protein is CASSFRDIYNEQFF.

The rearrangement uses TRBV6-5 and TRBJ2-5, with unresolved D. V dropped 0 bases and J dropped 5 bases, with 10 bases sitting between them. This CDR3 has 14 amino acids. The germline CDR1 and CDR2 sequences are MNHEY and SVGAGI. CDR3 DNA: TGTGCCAGCAGTTACTCGATGGGCAGCGAGACCCAGTACTTC. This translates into CASSYSMGSETQYF.

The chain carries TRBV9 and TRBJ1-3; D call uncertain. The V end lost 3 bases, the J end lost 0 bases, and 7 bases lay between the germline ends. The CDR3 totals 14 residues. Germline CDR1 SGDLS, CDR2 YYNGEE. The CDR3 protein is CASSESHSGNTIYF. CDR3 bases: TGTGCCAGCAGCGAATCCCACTCTGGAAACACCATATATTTT.

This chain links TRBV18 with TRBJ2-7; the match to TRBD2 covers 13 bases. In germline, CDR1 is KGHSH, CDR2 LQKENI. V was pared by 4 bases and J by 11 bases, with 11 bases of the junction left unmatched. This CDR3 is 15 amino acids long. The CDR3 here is CASSLGRTSGRPEYF. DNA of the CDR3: TGTGCCAGCTCACTGGGACGGACTAGCGGGAGACCTGAGTACTTC.

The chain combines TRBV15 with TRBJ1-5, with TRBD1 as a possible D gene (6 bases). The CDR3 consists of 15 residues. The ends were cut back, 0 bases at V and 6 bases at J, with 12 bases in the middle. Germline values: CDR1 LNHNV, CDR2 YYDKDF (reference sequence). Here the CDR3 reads CATSRETGSSQPQHF. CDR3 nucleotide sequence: TGTGCCACCAGCAGAGAGACAGGCTCAAGTCAGCCCCAGCATTTT.

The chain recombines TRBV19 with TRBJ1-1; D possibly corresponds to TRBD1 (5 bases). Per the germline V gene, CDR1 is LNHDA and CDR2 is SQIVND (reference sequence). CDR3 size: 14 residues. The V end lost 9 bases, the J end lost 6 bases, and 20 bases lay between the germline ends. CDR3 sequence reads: CASPGRGGRAEAFF. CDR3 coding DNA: TGTGCCAGCCCCGGTAGGGGTGGGAGGGCTGAAGCTTTCTTT.

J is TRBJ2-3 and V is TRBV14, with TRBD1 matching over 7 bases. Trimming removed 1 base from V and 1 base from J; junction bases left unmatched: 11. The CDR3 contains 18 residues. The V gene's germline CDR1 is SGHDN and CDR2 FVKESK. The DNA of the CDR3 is TGTGCCAGCAGCCAAGGCCATCTCCGGGACAGAGGCACAGATACGCAGTATTTT. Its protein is CASSQGHLRDRGTDTQYF.

The CDR3 sequence is CALYTGTGYPANYGYTF. DNA for the CDR3: TGTGCCTTATATACCGGGACAGGATATCCCGCTAACTATGGCTACACCTTC. This rearrangement joins TRBV30 to TRBJ1-2, with 8 bases lining up with TRBD1. CDR3 size: 17 residues. The germline gives CDR1 GTSNPN, CDR2 SVGIG (reference sequence). V shed 7 bases, J shed 0 bases, and the junction held 16 bases outside the gene matches.